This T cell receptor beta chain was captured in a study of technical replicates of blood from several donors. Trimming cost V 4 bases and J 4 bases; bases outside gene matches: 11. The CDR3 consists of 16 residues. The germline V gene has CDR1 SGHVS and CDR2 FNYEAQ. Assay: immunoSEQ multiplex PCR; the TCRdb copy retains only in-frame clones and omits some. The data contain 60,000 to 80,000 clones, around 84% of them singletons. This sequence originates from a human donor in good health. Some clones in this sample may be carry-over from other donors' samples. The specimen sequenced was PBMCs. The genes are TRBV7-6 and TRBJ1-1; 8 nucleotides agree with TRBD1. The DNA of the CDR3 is TGTGCCAGCAGCTCAGGTCCCGGGACAGGTTCCACTGAAGCTTTCTTT. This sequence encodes CASSSGPGTGSTEAFF.